The 8 T cell receptor beta chains given below trace back to one sample, sequenced in a study of shared clonotypes between healthy human individuals. Profiled with immunoSEQ multiplex PCR; TCRdb holds only in-frame clones, not every one. The sample contains approximately 180,000 clones, 90% to 95% of which appear only once. What was sequenced was naive CD4+ T cells sorted from blood. Sample subset: CD45RA+ positively selected. The receptors originated from a woman aged 25 to 39 in good health.

This chain links TRBV29-1 with TRBJ1-1; D is unclear. Per the germline V gene, CDR1 is SQVTM and CDR2 is ANQGSEA. The CDR3 extends over 11 amino acids. Trimming took off 7 bases at V and 8 bases at J, with 14 bases between the two ends. In DNA, the CDR3 is TGCAGCGCCCGTAACAGAGACGAAGCTTTCTTT. Protein sequence: CSARNRDEAFF.

A single count supports this clone. The chain has TRBV29-1 and TRBJ1-5; D not certain. This CDR3 is built from 13 residues. V gave up 2 bases and J gave up 7 bases, with 12 bases separating them. Germline V lookup: CDR1 SQVTM, CDR2 ANQGSEA. In DNA form, the CDR3 reads TGCAGCGTTGAACAGGCCCCAGGCCAGCCCCAGCATTTT. It specifies CSVEQAPGQPQHF.

As DNA, the CDR3 is TGTGCCAGCAGACCCGGACAGGGCACTGAAGCTTTCTTT. Protein: CASRPGQGTEAFF. The chain has TRBV28 and TRBJ1-1; TRBD1 matches at 8 bases. The trim removed 6 bases at V and 4 bases at J, leaving 4 bases unmatched. The germline CDR1 and CDR2 sequences are MDHEN and SYDVKM. The CDR3 is made up of 13 amino acids.

The count of this clone is one. The chain is built from TRBV28 and TRBJ2-5, with D uncertain. Between the trimmed V and J ends, which lost 10 bases and 11 bases, there was a span of 23 bases. Germline V CDR1 and CDR2: MDHEN, SYDVKM. CDR3 length: 13 amino acids. For the CDR3, the DNA is TGTGCCATCTCCTCAGAAGACCGGAGAGAGCAGTACTTC. Translation gives CAISSEDRREQYF.

The chain uses TRBV27 and TRBJ2-5, with 11 bases matching TRBD2. The better agreement between TRBJ2-7 and the DNA end casts doubt on the J call. The germline V gene has CDR1 MNHEY and CDR2 SMNVEV (reference sequence). The CDR3 runs to 15 residues. This CDR3 reads CASSPGLAASYEQYF. CDR3 nucleotides: TGTGCCAGCAGCCCGGGACTAGCGGCCTCCTACGAGCAGTACTTC.

The J gene is TRBJ2-7, the V gene TRBV2, with 13 bases identical to TRBD2. The CDR3 is 14 residues long. CDR1 is SNHLY, CDR2 FYNNEI, per germline. Unmatched junction bases numbered 6, after V lost 6 bases and J lost 7 bases. CDR3 sequence reads: CASRGLAGVGEQYF. DNA for the CDR3: TGTGCCAGCAGAGGACTAGCGGGAGTCGGAGAGCAGTACTTC. The full variable domain, its missing parts supplied by reference TRBV2 and TRBJ2-7, is EPEVTQTPSHQVTQMGQEVILRCVPISNHLYFYWYRQILGQKVEFLVSFYNNEISEKSEIFDDQFSVERPDGSNFTLKIRSTKLEDSAMYFCASRGLAGVGEQYFGPGTRLTVT.

Written as DNA, the CDR3 is TGTGCCAGCAGTTTACAGGGCACGATCGGCTACACCTTC. Its protein product is CASSLQGTIGYTF. V usage is TRBV27 and J usage is TRBJ1-2; the D gene is possibly TRBD1 (5 bases). Germline V gene data show CDR1 as MNHEY and CDR2 as SMNVEV (reference sequence). Trimming cost V 2 bases and J 8 bases, with 12 bases left between them. The CDR3 sequence is 13 residues long.

This chain links TRBV11-2 with TRBJ2-7; D gene uncertain. Germline CDR1 reads SGHAT; CDR2 reads FQNNGV. Trimming removed 0 bases from V and 0 bases from J, with 6 bases in between. This CDR3 is built from 14 residues. For the CDR3, the DNA is TGTGCCAGCAGCTTAGATCAGAGCTCCTACGAGCAGTACTTC. Encoded protein: CASSLDQSSYEQYF.